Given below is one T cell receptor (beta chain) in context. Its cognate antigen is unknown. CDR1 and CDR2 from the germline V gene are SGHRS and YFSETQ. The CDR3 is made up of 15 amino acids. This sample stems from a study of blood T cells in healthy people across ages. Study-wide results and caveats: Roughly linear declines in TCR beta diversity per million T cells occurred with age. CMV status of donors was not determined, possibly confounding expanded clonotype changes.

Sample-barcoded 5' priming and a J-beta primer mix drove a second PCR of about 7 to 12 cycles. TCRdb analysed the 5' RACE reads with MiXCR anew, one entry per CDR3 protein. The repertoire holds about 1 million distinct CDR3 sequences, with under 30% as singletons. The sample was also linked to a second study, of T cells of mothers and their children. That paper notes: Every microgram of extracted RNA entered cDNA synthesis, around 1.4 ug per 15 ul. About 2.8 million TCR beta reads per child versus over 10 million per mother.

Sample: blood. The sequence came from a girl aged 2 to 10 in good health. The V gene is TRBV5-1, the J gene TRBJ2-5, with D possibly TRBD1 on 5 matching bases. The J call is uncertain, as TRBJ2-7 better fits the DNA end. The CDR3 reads CASSLEGRDSYEQYF. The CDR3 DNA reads TGCGCCAGCAGCTTGGAAGGCAGGGACTCCTACGAGCAGTACTTC.